Each of the 7 T cell receptor beta chains below was sequenced from the same sample in a study of blood T cell repertoires in COVID-19. Clones were read by immunoSEQ multiplex PCR, and TCRdb kept only the in-frame ones, dropping some. Here the sample spans under 250,000 clones, under 95% being singletons. The sample comprised peripheral blood. The receptor source for this set is a man aged 25 to 45 with acute or convalescent COVID-19.

The chain employs TRBV4-1 and TRBJ1-5, with a possible D match to TRBD1 (6 bases). Germline values: CDR1 MGHRA, CDR2 YSYEKL. The ends were cut back, 2 bases at V and 3 bases at J, with 11 bases in the middle. The CDR3 is made up of 15 amino acids. The CDR3 sequence: CASSQYRDHNQPQHF. DNA for the CDR3: TGCGCCAGCAGCCAATACAGGGATCACAATCAGCCCCAGCATTTT.

The CDR3 is CATSDGQGPEAFF. DNA for the CDR3: TGTGCCACCAGTGATGGACAGGGTCCTGAAGCTTTCTTT. The gene calls are TRBV24-1 and TRBJ1-1; 8 nucleotides agree with TRBD1. Losses at the gene ends were 3 bases for V and 6 bases for J; bases not matched to a gene: 2. CDR1 and CDR2 from the germline V gene are KGHDR and SFDVKD. The CDR3 is 13 residues long.

The V and J genes are TRBV4-1 and TRBJ2-1; TRBD2 matches 7 bases. Germline V gene lookup returns CDR1 MGHRA and CDR2 YSYEKL. The CDR3 spans 15 residues. V lost 6 bases and J lost 2; bases outside the gene matches: 7. DNA of the CDR3: TGCGCCAGCAGAATAGCGGGTGGGGCCTACAATGAGCAGTTCTTC. This encodes CASRIAGGAYNEQFF.

This rearrangement joins TRBV28 to TRBJ1-5; D not certain. CDR1 and CDR2 (germline): MDHEN, SYDVKM. V was shortened by 6 bases and J by 11 bases, with 17 bases between the two germline ends. This CDR3 comprises 13 residues. The CDR3 spells CASRPLVERAQHF. Written as DNA, the CDR3 is TGTGCCAGCAGGCCCCTAGTAGAGCGGGCCCAGCATTTT.

The V call is TRBV19, the J call TRBJ2-1, with 9 bases lining up with TRBD1. The CDR3 consists of 16 residues. In germline, CDR1 is LNHDA, CDR2 SQIVND (reference sequence). Trimming removed 4 bases from V and 7 bases from J; junction bases left unmatched: 11. CDR3: CASSNIGGQGLNEQFF. CDR3 sequence (DNA): TGTGCCAGTAGTAATATTGGGGGACAGGGCCTGAATGAGCAGTTCTTC.

This clone was counted once. The chain uses TRBV19 and TRBJ1-6; D not resolved. Trimming removed 2 bases at V and 10 bases at J, with 9 bases between. This CDR3 comprises 13 residues. Germline V gene data show CDR1 as LNHDA and CDR2 as SQIVND (reference sequence). Here the CDR3 reads CASSILRESPLHF. In nucleotides, the CDR3 is TGTGCCAGTAGTATACTGAGGGAATCACCCCTCCACTTT.

Only a few counts were recorded for this clone. This chain joins TRBV15 and TRBJ2-7; possibly TRBD2 for D (6 bases). Trimming took 0 bases from V and 0 from J, leaving 12 bases between them. From germline, CDR1 is LNHNV and CDR2 YYDKDF (reference sequence). This CDR3 comprises 16 residues. CDR3: CATSRDRTISSYEQYF. The CDR3 DNA sequence: TGTGCCACCAGCAGAGATCGGACTATAAGCTCCTACGAGCAGTACTTC.